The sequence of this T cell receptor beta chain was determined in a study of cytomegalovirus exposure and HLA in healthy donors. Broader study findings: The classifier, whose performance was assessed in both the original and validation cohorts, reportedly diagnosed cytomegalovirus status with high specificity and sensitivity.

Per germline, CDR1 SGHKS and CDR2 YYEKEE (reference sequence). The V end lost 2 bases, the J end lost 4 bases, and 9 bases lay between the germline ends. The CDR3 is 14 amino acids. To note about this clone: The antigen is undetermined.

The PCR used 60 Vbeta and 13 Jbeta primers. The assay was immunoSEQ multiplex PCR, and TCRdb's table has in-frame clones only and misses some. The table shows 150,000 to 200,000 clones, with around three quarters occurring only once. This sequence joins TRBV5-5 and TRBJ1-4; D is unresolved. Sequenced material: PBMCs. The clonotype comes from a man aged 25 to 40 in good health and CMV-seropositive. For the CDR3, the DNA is TGTGCCAGCAGCTTCTCCAGCGATAATGAAAAACTGTTTTTT. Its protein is CASSFSSDNEKLFF.